This TCR beta chain was documented in a study of blood T cell repertoires in COVID-19 (TCRdb year 2020). About the investigation overall: The collaborator samples originated in the United States, Italy and Spain and spanned the acute and convalescent phases of COVID-19. The prospective study material was composed of cDNA or gDNA derived from T cells, B-cell-depleted T cells, or PBMCs. Nearly every sample came with metadata listing a de-identified subject ID, COVID-19 status, age in years and sex. A freely available public database, intended as a resource for researchers studying the immune response to SARS-CoV-2, is where the repertoires were released. Deeply sampled blood TCRbeta repertoires from subjects exposed to, actively infected with, or recovered from COVID-19 were included in the dataset. The samples were drawn from the first 160 participants of the ongoing ImmuneRACE study and from 1,254 subjects provided by 6 global collaborators. Where available, HLA class I and class II types were taken from metadata supplied by the sample provider and were not determined by assay-based typing. Paper-wide results and their limitations: How much clinical and demographic metadata was included differed by source and by participant, and the metadata was provided uncurated.

TCRbeta CDR3 regions were amplified from genomic DNA using the immunoSEQ Assay, a bias-controlled multiplex PCR. On the authors' methods: Nucleated cell counts per sample were estimated from amplification of reference gene primers within the assay. To quantify the absolute abundance of each unique TCRbeta CDR3 rearrangement, sequence reads were collapsed and filtered. Productive Simpson clonality was computed per sample as the square root of Simpson's diversity index over productive rearrangements. TCRdb's version of the immuneACCESS table is confined to in-frame rearrangements and falls short of the full clone set. An unresolved V gene accounts for under half of the shortfall where checked; the remainder is of unknown origin. The V and J calls and the clone size are those of that table, but D and trimming were determined from the DNA. For this sample there are some 270,000 clones; 86% appear just once. The top ten constitute approximately 9% of the sample.

The collaborating institutions used their own protocols to collect whole blood in K2EDTA tubes. For TCRbeta analysis, collaborators shipped samples in one of three forms: frozen whole blood, isolated PBMCs, or DNA extracted from either of those sample types. Comment on this clone: Which antigen it targets is not known. The input lacks base qualities; no much larger clone sits a single base away.

Counted from cysteine to phenylalanine, this CDR3 has 12 amino acids. Solely the CDR3 DNA is kept, with 36 bases framed from the first base. V is cut by 6 bases and J by 3 bases, and the space between the germline ends is 8 bases. According to the germline V gene, CDR1 reads MNHEY and CDR2 reads SVGAGI. The sequencing sample was made of peripheral blood. This sequence originates from a man aged 40-50 years with active or convalescent COVID-19. Here the chain combines TRBV6-5 and TRBJ1-1; the D gene is perhaps TRBD1, on 5 matching bases. The nucleotide sequence reads as follows: TGTGCCAGCAGGTTGGGGCACACTGAAGCTTTCTTT. The resulting protein is CASRLGHTEAFF.